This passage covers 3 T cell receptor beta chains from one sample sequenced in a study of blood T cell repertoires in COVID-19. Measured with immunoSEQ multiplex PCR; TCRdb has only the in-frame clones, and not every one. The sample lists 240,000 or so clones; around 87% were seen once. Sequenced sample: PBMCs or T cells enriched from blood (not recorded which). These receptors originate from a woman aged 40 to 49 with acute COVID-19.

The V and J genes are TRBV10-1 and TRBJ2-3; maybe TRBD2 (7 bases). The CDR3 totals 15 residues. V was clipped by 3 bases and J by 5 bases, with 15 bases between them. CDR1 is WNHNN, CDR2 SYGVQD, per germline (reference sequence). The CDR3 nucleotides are TGCGCCAGCAGTGAAGGGGGAGGGCCGGAAGATACGCAGTATTTT. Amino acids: CASSEGGGPEDTQYF.

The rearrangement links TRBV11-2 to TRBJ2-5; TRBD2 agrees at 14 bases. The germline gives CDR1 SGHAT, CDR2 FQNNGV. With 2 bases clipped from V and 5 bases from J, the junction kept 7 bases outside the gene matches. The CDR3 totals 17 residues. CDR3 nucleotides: TGTGCCAGCAGCTTACGACTAGCGGGAGGGGTCCGGGAGACCCAGTACTTC. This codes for CASSLRLAGGVRETQYF. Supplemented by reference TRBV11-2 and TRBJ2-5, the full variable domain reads EAGVAQSPRYKIIEKRQSVAFWCNPISGHATLYWYQQILGQGPKLLIQFQNNGVVDDSQLPKDRFSAERLKGVDSTLKIQPAKLEDSAVYLCASSLRLAGGVRETQYFGPGTRLLVL.

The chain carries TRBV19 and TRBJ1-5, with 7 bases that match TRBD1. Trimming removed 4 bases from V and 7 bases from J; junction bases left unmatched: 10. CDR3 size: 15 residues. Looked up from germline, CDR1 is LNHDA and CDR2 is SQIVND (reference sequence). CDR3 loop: CASSNPGQIKQPQHF. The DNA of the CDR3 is TGTGCCAGTAGTAACCCGGGACAGATTAAACAGCCCCAGCATTTT.